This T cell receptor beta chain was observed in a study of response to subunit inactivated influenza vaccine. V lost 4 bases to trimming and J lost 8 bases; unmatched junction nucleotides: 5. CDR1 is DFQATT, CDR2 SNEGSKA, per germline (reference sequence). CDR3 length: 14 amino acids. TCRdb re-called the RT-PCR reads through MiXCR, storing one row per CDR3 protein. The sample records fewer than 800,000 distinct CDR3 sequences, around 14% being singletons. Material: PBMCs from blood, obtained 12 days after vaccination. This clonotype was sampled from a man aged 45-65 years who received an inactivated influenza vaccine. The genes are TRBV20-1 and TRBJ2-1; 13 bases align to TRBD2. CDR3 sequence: CSAKGLAGRDEQFF. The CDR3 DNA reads TGCAGTGCTAAGGGACTAGCGGGGCGGGATGAGCAGTTCTTC.